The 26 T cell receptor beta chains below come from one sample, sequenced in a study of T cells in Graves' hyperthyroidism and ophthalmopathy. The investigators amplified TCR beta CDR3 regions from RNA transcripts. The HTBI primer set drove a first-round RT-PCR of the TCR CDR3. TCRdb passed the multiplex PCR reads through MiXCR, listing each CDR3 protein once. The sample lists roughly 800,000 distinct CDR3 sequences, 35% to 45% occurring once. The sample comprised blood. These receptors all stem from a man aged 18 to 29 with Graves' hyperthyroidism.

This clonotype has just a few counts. The CDR3 spells CASSSLSTNEKLFF. The CDR3 DNA reads as TGTGCCAGCAGTTCCCTGTCAACTAATGAAAAACTGTTTTTT. This sequence joins TRBV6-5 and TRBJ1-4; D gene ambiguous. The germline V gene has CDR1 MNHEY and CDR2 SVGAGI. CDR3 length: 14 residues. The V and J ends lost 4 bases and 0 bases respectively, with 6 bases between them.

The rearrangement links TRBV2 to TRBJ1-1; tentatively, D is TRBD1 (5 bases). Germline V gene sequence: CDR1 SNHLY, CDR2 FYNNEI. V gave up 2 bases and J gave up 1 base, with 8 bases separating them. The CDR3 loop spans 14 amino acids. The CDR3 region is CASSEHGGNTEAFF. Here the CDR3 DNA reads TGTGCCAGCAGTGAACACGGGGGGAACACTGAAGCTTTCTTT. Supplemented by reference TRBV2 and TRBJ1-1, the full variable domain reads EPEVTQTPSHQVTQMGQEVILRCVPISNHLYFYWYRQILGQKVEFLVSFYNNEISEKSEIFDDQFSVERPDGSNFTLKIRSTKLEDSAMYFCASSEHGGNTEAFFGQGTRLTVV.

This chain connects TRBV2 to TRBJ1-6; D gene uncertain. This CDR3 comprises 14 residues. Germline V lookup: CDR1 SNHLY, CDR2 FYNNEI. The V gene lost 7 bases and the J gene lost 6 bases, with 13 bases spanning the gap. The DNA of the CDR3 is TGTGCCAGCACCCCTGGATCGGGTAATTCACCCCTCCACTTT. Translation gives CASTPGSGNSPLHF.

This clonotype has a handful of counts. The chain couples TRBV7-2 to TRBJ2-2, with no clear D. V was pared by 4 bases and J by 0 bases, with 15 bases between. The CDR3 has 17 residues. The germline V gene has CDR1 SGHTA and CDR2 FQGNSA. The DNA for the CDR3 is TGTGCCAGCAGCTCCCCATCTGCCCGAGCGAACACCGGGGAGCTGTTTTTT. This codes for CASSSPSARANTGELFF.

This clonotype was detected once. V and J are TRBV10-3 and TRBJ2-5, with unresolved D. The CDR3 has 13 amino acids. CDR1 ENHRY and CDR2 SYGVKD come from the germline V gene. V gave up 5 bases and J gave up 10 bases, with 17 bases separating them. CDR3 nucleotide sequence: TGTGCCATCAGTTATGGCCCTAAGGGAAACCAGTACTTC. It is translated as CAISYGPKGNQYF.

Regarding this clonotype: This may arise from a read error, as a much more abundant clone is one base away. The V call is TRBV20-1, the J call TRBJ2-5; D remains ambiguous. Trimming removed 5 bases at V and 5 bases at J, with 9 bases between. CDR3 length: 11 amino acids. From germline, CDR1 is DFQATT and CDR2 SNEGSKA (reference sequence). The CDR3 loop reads CSAGSAETQYF. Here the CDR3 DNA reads TGCAGTGCTGGCTCTGCCGAGACCCAGTACTTC.

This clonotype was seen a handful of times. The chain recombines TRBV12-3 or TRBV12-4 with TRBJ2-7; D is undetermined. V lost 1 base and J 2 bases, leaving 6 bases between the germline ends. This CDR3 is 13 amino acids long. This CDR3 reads CASSLGYAYEQYF. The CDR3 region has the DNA TGTGCCAGCAGTTTAGGGTACGCCTACGAGCAGTACTTC.

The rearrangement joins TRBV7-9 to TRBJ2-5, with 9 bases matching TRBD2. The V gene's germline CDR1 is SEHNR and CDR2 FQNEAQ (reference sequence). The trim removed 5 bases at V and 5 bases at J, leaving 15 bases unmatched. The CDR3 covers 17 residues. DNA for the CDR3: TGTGCCAGCAGCCCTCCATCGGGACTAGCTCACCCGGAGACCCAGTACTTC. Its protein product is CASSPPSGLAHPETQYF.

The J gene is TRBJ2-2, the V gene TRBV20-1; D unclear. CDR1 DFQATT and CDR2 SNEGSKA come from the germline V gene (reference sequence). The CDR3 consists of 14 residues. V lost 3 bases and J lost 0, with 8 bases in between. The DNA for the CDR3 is TGCAGTGCTAGCTGGAGCACGAACACCGGGGAGCTGTTTTTT. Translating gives CSASWSTNTGELFF.

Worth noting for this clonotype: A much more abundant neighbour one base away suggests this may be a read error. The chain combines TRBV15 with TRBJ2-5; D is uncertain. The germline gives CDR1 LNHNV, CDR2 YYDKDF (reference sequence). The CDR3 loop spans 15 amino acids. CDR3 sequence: CATCRDIRLQETQYF. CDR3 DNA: TGTGCCACCTGCAGAGATATCAGGTTGCAAGAGACCCAGTACTTC.

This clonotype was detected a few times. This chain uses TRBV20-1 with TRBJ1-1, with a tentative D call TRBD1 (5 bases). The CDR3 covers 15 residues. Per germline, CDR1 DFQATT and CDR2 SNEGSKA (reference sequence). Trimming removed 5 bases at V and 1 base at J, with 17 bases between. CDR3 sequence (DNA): TGCAGTGCTCTCCCTCCTCACGGACAGAACACTGAAGCTTTCTTT. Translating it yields CSALPPHGQNTEAFF.

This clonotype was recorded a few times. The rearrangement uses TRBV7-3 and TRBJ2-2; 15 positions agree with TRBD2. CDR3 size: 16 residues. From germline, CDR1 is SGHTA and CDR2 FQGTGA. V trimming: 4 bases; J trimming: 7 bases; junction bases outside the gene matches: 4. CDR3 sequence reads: CASSSGLAGGYGELFF. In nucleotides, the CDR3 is TGTGCCAGCAGCTCGGGACTAGCGGGAGGATACGGGGAGCTGTTTTTT.

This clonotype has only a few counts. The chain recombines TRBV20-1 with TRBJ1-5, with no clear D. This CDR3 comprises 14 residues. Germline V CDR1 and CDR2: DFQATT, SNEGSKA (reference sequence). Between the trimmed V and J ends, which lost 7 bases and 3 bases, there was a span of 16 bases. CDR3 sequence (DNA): TGCAGTGTTATAGACGGCGGCCACAATCAGCCCCAGCATTTT. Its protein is CSVIDGGHNQPQHF.

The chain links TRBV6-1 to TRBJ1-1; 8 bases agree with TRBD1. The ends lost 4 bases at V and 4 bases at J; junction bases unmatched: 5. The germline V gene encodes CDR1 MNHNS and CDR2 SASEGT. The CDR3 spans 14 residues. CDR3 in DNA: TGTGCCAGCAGTGGAACAGGGGGGTCCACTGAAGCTTTCTTT. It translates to CASSGTGGSTEAFF.

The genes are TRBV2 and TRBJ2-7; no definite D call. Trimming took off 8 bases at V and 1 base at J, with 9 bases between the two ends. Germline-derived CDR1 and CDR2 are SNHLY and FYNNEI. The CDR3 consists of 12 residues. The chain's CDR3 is CASLGSSYEQYF. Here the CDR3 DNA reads TGTGCCAGCCTTGGCAGTTCCTACGAGCAGTACTTC.

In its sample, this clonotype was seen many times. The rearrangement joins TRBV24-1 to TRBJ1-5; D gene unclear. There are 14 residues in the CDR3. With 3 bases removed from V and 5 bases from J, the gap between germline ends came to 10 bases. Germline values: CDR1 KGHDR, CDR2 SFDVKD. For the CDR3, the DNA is TGTGCCACCAGTGATCCCGACGGAGATCAGCCCCAGCATTTT. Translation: CATSDPDGDQPQHF.

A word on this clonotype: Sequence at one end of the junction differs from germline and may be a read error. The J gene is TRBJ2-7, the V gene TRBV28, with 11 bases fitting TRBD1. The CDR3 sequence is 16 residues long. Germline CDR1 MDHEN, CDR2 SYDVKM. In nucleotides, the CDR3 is TGTGCCAGCAGTTTTCCGAGGACAGGGGGCTCCCACGAGCAGTACTTC. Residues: CASSFPRTGGSHEQYF.

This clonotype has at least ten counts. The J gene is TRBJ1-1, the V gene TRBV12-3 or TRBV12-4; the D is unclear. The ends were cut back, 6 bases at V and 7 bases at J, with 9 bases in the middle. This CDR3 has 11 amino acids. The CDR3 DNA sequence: TGTGCCAGCAGCTTTAGCAGTGAAGCTTTCTTT. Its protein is CASSFSSEAFF.

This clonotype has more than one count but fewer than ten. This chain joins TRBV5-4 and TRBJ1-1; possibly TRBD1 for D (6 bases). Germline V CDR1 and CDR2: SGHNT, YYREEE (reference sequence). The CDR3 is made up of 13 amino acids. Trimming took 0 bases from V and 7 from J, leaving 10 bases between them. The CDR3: CASSLGEDSEAFF. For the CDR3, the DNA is TGTGCCAGCAGCTTGGGGGAGGACAGTGAAGCTTTCTTT.

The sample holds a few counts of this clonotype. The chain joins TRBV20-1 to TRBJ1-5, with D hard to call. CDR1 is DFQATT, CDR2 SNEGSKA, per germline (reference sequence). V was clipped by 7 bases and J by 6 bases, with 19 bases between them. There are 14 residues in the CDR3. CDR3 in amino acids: CSVRAPQDFQPQHF. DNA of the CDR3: TGCAGTGTGCGGGCCCCCCAGGATTTTCAGCCCCAGCATTTT.

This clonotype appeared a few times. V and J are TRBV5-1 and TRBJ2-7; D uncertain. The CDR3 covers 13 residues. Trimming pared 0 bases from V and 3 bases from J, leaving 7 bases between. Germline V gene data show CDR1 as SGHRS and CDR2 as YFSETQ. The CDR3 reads CASSLEWGYEQYF. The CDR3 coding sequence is TGCGCCAGCAGCTTGGAATGGGGCTACGAGCAGTACTTC.

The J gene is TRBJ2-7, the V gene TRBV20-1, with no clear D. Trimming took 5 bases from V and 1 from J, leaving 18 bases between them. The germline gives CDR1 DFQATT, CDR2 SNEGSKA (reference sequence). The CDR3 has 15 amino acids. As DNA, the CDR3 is TGCAGTGCTTCTTCCATACATGGACCGTCCTACGAGCAGTACTTC. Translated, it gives CSASSIHGPSYEQYF.

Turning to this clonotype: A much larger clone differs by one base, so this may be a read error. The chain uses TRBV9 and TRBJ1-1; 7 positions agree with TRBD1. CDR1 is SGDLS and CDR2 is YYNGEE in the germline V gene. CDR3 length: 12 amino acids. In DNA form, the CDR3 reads TGTGCCAGCAGCGTGGGACAGACTGAAGCTTCCTTT. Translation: CASSVGQTEASF.

This chain's CDR3 is CASSSADLGKWHNQPQHF. The CDR3 nucleotides read TGTGCCAGCAGTTCCGCGGACCTAGGGAAGTGGCACAATCAGCCCCAGCATTTT. The gene calls are TRBV2 and TRBJ1-5; unclear D gene. Germline lookup yields CDR1 SNHLY and CDR2 FYNNEI. This CDR3 is built from 18 residues. The germline V and J ends were trimmed by 5 bases and 3 bases, with 23 bases remaining between them.

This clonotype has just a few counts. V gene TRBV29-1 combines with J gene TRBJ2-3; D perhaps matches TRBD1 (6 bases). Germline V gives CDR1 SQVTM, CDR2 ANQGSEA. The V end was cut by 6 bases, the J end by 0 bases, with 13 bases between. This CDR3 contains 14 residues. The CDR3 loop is CSVTDSGSTDTQYF. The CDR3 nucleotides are TGCAGCGTAACGGACAGTGGGAGCACAGATACGCAGTATTTT.

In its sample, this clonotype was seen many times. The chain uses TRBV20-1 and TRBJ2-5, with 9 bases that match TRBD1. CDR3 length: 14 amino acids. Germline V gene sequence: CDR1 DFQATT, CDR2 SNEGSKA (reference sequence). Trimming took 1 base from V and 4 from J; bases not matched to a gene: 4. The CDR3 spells CSARGDRGAETQYF. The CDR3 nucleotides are TGCAGTGCTAGAGGTGACAGGGGGGCAGAGACCCAGTACTTC.